These 32 T cell receptor beta chains were sequenced from one sample in a study of shared clonotypes between healthy human individuals. Libraries were prepared by immunoSEQ multiplex PCR; TCRdb keeps only in-frame clonotypes and omits some of them. The data contain approximately 1.5 million clones, under 99% of them singletons. The sequenced sample consisted of naive CD4+ T cells sorted from blood. Described subset: CD45RA+ positively selected. These receptors all come from a man younger than 45 in good health.

The rearrangement uses TRBV7-9 and TRBJ2-3; D is perhaps TRBD1 (6 bases). The germline gives CDR1 SEHNR, CDR2 FQNEAQ (reference sequence). V was shortened by 5 bases and J by 2 bases, with 14 bases between the two germline ends. This CDR3 is built from 15 residues. The CDR3 DNA reads as TGTGCCAGCAGCCCATTAGGACAGATCACAGATACGCAGTATTTT. This gives the protein CASSPLGQITDTQYF.

The chain is built from TRBV4-3 and TRBJ1-1; TRBD1 aligns across 7 bases. CDR1 is LGHNA, CDR2 YSLEER, per germline. The CDR3 sequence is 15 residues long. The junction had 7 bases not matched to a gene; V was cut back by 3 bases and J by 3 bases. Here the CDR3 DNA reads TGCGCCAGCAGCCATTCGACAGGGTTTGACACTGAAGCTTTCTTT. The encoded protein is CASSHSTGFDTEAFF.

This chain connects TRBV7-2 to TRBJ2-3, with 14 bases aligning to TRBD2. The V gene end was trimmed by 5 bases and the J gene end by 1 base; junction bases not matched to a gene: 11. The germline V gene has CDR1 SGHTA and CDR2 FQGNSA. The CDR3 contains 19 residues. The CDR3 sequence: CASSVDGTSGSFGTDTQYF. The CDR3 DNA reads as TGTGCCAGCAGCGTCGACGGGACTAGCGGGAGCTTTGGCACAGATACGCAGTATTTT.

Here the CDR3 DNA reads TGCGCCAGCACGGGGACTAGCGGTTCAGATACGCAGTATTTT. Its protein is CASTGTSGSDTQYF. This sequence joins TRBV5-1 and TRBJ2-3, with 11 nucleotides matching TRBD2. The germline V gene encodes CDR1 SGHRS and CDR2 YFSETQ. V shed 6 bases and J 4 bases; nucleotides not matched to a gene: 4. CDR3 length: 14 amino acids. Combining the CDR3 with reference TRBV5-1 and TRBJ2-3 gives the whole variable domain KAGVTQTPRYLIKTRGQQVTLSCSPISGHRSVSWYQQTPGQGLQFLFEYFSETQRNKGNFPGRFSGRQFSNSRSEMNVSTLELGDSALYLCASTGTSGSDTQYFGPGTRLTVL.

This rearrangement joins TRBV5-6 to TRBJ2-7, with D possibly TRBD1 on 6 matching bases. The V gene's germline CDR1 is SGHDT and CDR2 YYEEEE. V was clipped by 0 bases and J by 1 base, with 8 bases between them. The CDR3 is 14 amino acids. The CDR3 nucleotides are TGTGCCAGCAGCTTGGGGACAGATTCCTACGAGCAGTACTTC. It yields the protein CASSLGTDSYEQYF.

The rearrangement links TRBV5-1 to TRBJ2-7, with 9 bases lining up with TRBD1. Germline V gene lookup returns CDR1 SGHRS and CDR2 YFSETQ. This CDR3 has 16 residues. The ends lost 3 bases at V and 7 bases at J; junction bases unmatched: 14. CDR3 coding DNA: TGCGCCAGCAGCTCGACCCCGGGACAGGGTCTCGAGGAGCAGTACTTC. It is translated as CASSSTPGQGLEEQYF.

The rearrangement links TRBV19 to TRBJ1-4, with 7 bases matching TRBD1. The CDR3 is 15 residues long. The V and J ends lost 4 bases and 3 bases, in that order; junction bases with no gene match: 5. Per the germline V gene, CDR1 is LNHDA and CDR2 is SQIVND (reference sequence). The CDR3 is CASSTRQGPNEKLFF. CDR3 nucleotide sequence: TGTGCCAGTAGTACAAGACAGGGCCCTAATGAAAAACTGTTTTTT.

The V gene is TRBV10-1, the J gene TRBJ2-5; TRBD1 aligns across 9 bases. V lost 4 bases, J lost 7 bases, and 7 bases stayed unmatched. This CDR3 comprises 14 residues. Germline assignment: CDR1 WNHNN and CDR2 SYGVQD (reference sequence). In DNA form, the CDR3 reads TGCGCCAGCAGTGGGACAGGGGCTCCAGGGACCCAGTACTTC. Its protein product is CASSGTGAPGTQYF.

The chain uses TRBV11-3 and TRBJ2-7; 10 bases are shared with TRBD2. V gave up 1 base and J gave up 2 bases; unmatched junction bases: 2. Germline V gives CDR1 SGHNT, CDR2 YENEEA. The CDR3 totals 15 residues. CDR3 bases: TGTGCCAGCAGCTTAGGCACTAGCGGGGCCTACGAGCAGTACTTC. It translates to CASSLGTSGAYEQYF.

The V gene is TRBV10-1, the J gene TRBJ2-7; 7 bases map to TRBD1. The CDR3 is made up of 12 amino acids. Germline lookup yields CDR1 WNHNN and CDR2 SYGVQD (reference sequence). J lost 7 bases, V lost 2 bases, and 2 bases had no gene match. The CDR3 sequence is CASSERQGEQYF. CDR3 coding DNA: TGCGCCAGCAGTGAGAGACAGGGAGAGCAGTACTTC.

V usage is TRBV10-3 and J usage is TRBJ2-7, with D maybe TRBD1 (6 bases). This CDR3 has 15 amino acids. Germline CDR1 is ENHRY and CDR2 is SYGVKD. Trimming removed 2 bases from V and 2 bases from J, with 13 bases in between. In nucleotides, the CDR3 is TGTGCCATCAGTGAGACTAGGGACAATGCCTACGAGCAGTACTTC. Translated: CAISETRDNAYEQYF.

The V call is TRBV6-5, the J call TRBJ1-4; TRBD1 might be the D (5 bases). This CDR3 has 14 amino acids. Trimming removed 11 bases at V and 8 bases at J, with 21 bases between. Germline V lookup: CDR1 MNHEY, CDR2 SVGAGI. DNA of the CDR3: TGTGCCTCTTGGCCGGTCGGACATGGCGAAAAACTGTTTTTT. Its protein is CASWPVGHGEKLFF.

The rearrangement joins TRBV18 to TRBJ2-7; 8 bases agree with TRBD1. The V gene's germline CDR1 is KGHSH and CDR2 LQKENI. This CDR3 contains 15 residues. Trimming took 5 bases from V and 5 from J; bases not matched to a gene: 11. The CDR3 DNA is TGTGCCAGCTCAGAGAGGACAGGGCCCCCAGACGAGCAGTACTTC. Translating gives CASSERTGPPDEQYF.

This clone was recorded once. The chain is built from TRBV6-6 and TRBJ2-7, with D perhaps TRBD1 or TRBD2 (5 bases each). Between the trimmed V and J ends, which lost 4 bases and 0 bases, there was a span of 13 bases. CDR3 length: 15 residues. Germline V CDR1 and CDR2: MNHNY, SVGAGI (reference sequence). In DNA, the CDR3 is TGTGCCAGCAGTTTCGGGCCGGGGCGCTCCTACGAGCAGTACTTC. Translation gives CASSFGPGRSYEQYF.

This chain joins TRBV7-2 and TRBJ2-6; D unclear. The germline CDR1 and CDR2 sequences are SGHTA and FQGNSA. This CDR3 has 15 residues. Trimming stripped 5 bases from V and 0 bases from J, with 8 bases between. The CDR3 loop is CASSVGPSGANVLTF. In DNA, the CDR3 is TGTGCCAGCAGCGTGGGCCCCTCTGGGGCCAACGTCCTGACTTTC.

This rearrangement joins TRBV6-1 to TRBJ2-7, with 10 positions matching TRBD2. The CDR3 runs 18 residues. Looked up from germline, CDR1 is MNHNS and CDR2 is SASEGT. V was clipped by 4 bases and J by 4 bases; unmatched bases: 16. CDR3 sequence: CASSGDQLAGGGRYEQYF. The CDR3 DNA reads TGTGCCAGCAGTGGAGACCAATTAGCGGGAGGAGGAAGGTACGAGCAGTACTTC.

The V call is TRBV27, the J call TRBJ2-5; D uncertain. CDR3 size: 16 residues. V shed 4 bases and J shed 2 bases, with 17 bases lying between them. Germline V gives CDR1 MNHEY, CDR2 SMNVEV (reference sequence). The CDR3 here is CASSYHQRNPQETQYF. The CDR3 coding sequence is TGTGCCAGCAGTTACCACCAACGGAACCCTCAAGAGACCCAGTACTTC.

The chain couples TRBV30 to TRBJ2-7; tentative D call: TRBD1 (7 bases). The CDR3 spans 13 residues. Germline V lookup: CDR1 GTSNPN, CDR2 SVGIG (reference sequence). Trimming shortened V by 2 bases and J by 6 bases, and 14 bases separated the two germline ends. For the CDR3, the DNA is TGTGCCTGGAGTCAGCGCAGGGGGGTCGAGCAGTACTTC. It codes for CAWSQRRGVEQYF.

This chain joins TRBV9 and TRBJ2-2; 14 bases map to TRBD2. Germline V gene lookup returns CDR1 SGDLS and CDR2 YYNGEE. Trimming removed 3 bases from V and 9 bases from J; junction bases left unmatched: 7. The CDR3 runs to 16 residues. The CDR3 DNA follows: TGTGCCAGCAGCGCAAGACTAGCGGGAGGGCCCAGGGAGCTGTTTTTT. Its protein is CASSARLAGGPRELFF.

CDR3 amino acids: CASMQRSLTGELFF. The CDR3 nucleotides read TGTGCCAGCATGCAGCGGAGTCTGACCGGGGAGCTGTTTTTT. The genes are TRBV2 and TRBJ2-2; TRBD2 might be the D (5 bases). The germline gives CDR1 SNHLY, CDR2 FYNNEI. The CDR3 is made up of 14 amino acids. V lost 7 bases and J lost 5, with 14 bases in between.

The chain recombines TRBV29-1 with TRBJ2-1; D uncertain. Germline V gene sequence: CDR1 SQVTM, CDR2 ANQGSEA. V lost 2 bases and J 7 bases, leaving 12 bases between the germline ends. The CDR3 is made up of 13 amino acids. CDR3 region: CSVEKTAENEQFF. The CDR3 bases are TGCAGCGTTGAAAAGACTGCCGAGAATGAGCAGTTCTTC.

This clone showed up just once. The chain carries TRBV5-4 and TRBJ2-2; TRBD2 matches at 9 bases. Germline V lookup: CDR1 SGHNT, CDR2 YYREEE (reference sequence). The CDR3 spans 15 residues. Trimming cost V 0 bases and J 6 bases; bases outside gene matches: 3. This CDR3 reads CASSLVAGVSGELFF. The CDR3 DNA reads TGTGCCAGCAGCTTGGTAGCGGGGGTCTCCGGGGAGCTGTTTTTT. Looking up the rest from reference TRBV5-4 and TRBJ2-2 gives the full variable domain: ETGVTQSPTHLIKTRGQQVTLRCSSQSGHNTVSWYQQALGQGPQFIFQYYREEENGRGNFPPRFSGLQFPNYSSELNVNALELDDSALYLCASSLVAGVSGELFFGEGSRLTVL.

The chain carries TRBV27 and TRBJ2-7, with D perhaps TRBD1 (6 bases). Germline CDR1 MNHEY, CDR2 SMNVEV (reference sequence). V was clipped by 5 bases and J by 4 bases, with 12 bases between them. The CDR3 sequence is 13 residues long. CDR3 protein: CASSARTVYEQYF. The CDR3 coding sequence is TGTGCCAGCAGTGCGCGGACAGTATACGAGCAGTACTTC.

The chain links TRBV29-1 to TRBJ2-7; a weak D match, TRBD2 (6 bases). This CDR3 comprises 14 residues. Trimming cost V 4 bases and J 2 bases, with 15 bases left between them. Germline V gene data show CDR1 as SQVTM and CDR2 as ANQGSEA. The CDR3 sequence: CSVVHAREAYEQYF. DNA for the CDR3: TGCAGCGTTGTTCACGCGCGGGAAGCCTACGAGCAGTACTTC.

V is TRBV14 and J is TRBJ2-7, with D possibly TRBD1 on 6 matching bases. The CDR3 has 15 amino acids. Germline V CDR1 and CDR2: SGHDN, FVKESK. V was shortened by 1 base and J by 3 bases, with 13 bases between the two germline ends. CDR3 nucleotides: TGTGCCAGCAGCCAAGGGCGGAACAGGGACTACGAGCAGTACTTC. It yields the protein CASSQGRNRDYEQYF.

This clone was observed a single time. At the DNA level, this CDR3 is encoded by other sequences in the same sample as well. This chain links TRBV15 with TRBJ2-7, with no clear D. The CDR3 extends over 13 amino acids. The germline CDR1 and CDR2 sequences are LNHNV and YYDKDF (reference sequence). V lost 0 bases to trimming and J lost 1 base, with 4 bases between them. The CDR3 DNA reads as TGTGCCACCAGCAGAGACAGGTCCTACGAGCAGTACTTC. Its translation: CATSRDRSYEQYF.

The CDR3 region has the DNA TGTGCCAGTAGTATAAGAGGGCAGATGAACACTGAAGCTTTCTTT. Amino acid sequence: CASSIRGQMNTEAFF. The gene calls are TRBV19 and TRBJ1-1; no firm D call. CDR3 length equals 15 residues. CDR1 is LNHDA and CDR2 is SQIVND in the germline V gene (reference sequence). The V and J ends lost 2 bases and 0 bases respectively, with 10 bases between them.

The rearrangement joins TRBV18 to TRBJ1-1; TRBD1 matches 8 bases. V was clipped by 2 bases and J by 5 bases; unmatched bases: 10. Germline CDR1 and CDR2: KGHSH and LQKENI. The CDR3 length is 16 residues. The CDR3 region has the DNA TGTGCCAGCTCACCAAGCGCGGCAGGGGGCTTAACTGAAGCTTTCTTT. Protein sequence: CASSPSAAGGLTEAFF. The variable domain in full, completed from reference TRBV18 and TRBJ1-1, reads NAGVMQNPRHLVRRRGQEARLRCSPMKGHSHVYWYRQLPEEGLKFMVYLQKENIIDESGMPKERFSAEFPKEGPSILRIQQVVRGDSAAYFCASSPSAAGGLTEAFFGQGTRLTVV.

The V gene is TRBV27, the J gene TRBJ2-7, with a tentative D call TRBD1 (5 bases). V lost 2 bases to trimming and J lost 5 bases, with 13 bases between them. CDR1 is MNHEY, CDR2 SMNVEV, per germline (reference sequence). There are 14 residues in the CDR3. The CDR3, as DNA: TGTGCCAGCAGTTTAGGGGCAGGGTCGAACGAGCAGTACTTC. It specifies CASSLGAGSNEQYF.

This chain links TRBV6-5 with TRBJ1-5; D uncertain. V was shortened by 4 bases and J by 4 bases, with 11 bases between the two germline ends. Germline CDR1 is MNHEY and CDR2 is SVGAGI. This CDR3 has 14 residues. The CDR3 nucleotides are TGTGCCAGCAGTTTAAGGTACACTAATCAGCCCCAGCATTTT. Its translation is CASSLRYTNQPQHF.

A note on this clone: This specimen includes other DNA sequences encoding the same CDR3. The chain carries TRBV6-6 and TRBJ2-7, with 10 bases identical to TRBD2. The CDR3 spans 14 residues. Germline values: CDR1 MNHNY, CDR2 SVGAGI (reference sequence). V trimming: 6 bases; J trimming: 0 bases; junction bases outside the gene matches: 2. DNA for the CDR3: TGTGCCAGCAGACCTAGCGGGAGCTCCTACGAGCAGTACTTC. As protein: CASRPSGSSYEQYF.

This clone came up once. The chain combines TRBV7-9 with TRBJ2-3; no reliable D call. Trimming removed 6 bases from V and 9 bases from J, with 13 bases in between. The CDR3 runs 12 residues. CDR1 and CDR2 (germline): SEHNR, FQNEAQ (reference sequence). Written as DNA, the CDR3 is TGTGCCAGCAGTTTGACCAGCAAAACGCAGTATTTT. Translating it yields CASSLTSKTQYF.